This T cell receptor (beta chain) stems from a study of T cells in Graves' hyperthyroidism and ophthalmopathy. Across the whole study: At initial diagnosis, before any treatment had begun, peripheral blood was obtained.

A note on this clonotype: Its specificity is not known. A read error is possible here, since a much larger clone lies one base away.

The hyperthyroidism patients had all been newly diagnosed, and their disease duration was under 2 months. Their ages ranged from 18 to 65 years. Fresh peripheral blood, approximately 9.1 ml, was the source of the PBMCs. The source material, RNA transcripts, was used to amplify TCR beta CDR3 regions. Using the HTBI primer set, a first-round RT-PCR was run on the TCR CDR3. TCRdb re-called the multiplex PCR reads with MiXCR, one entry per CDR3 protein. This sample has 370,000 or so distinct CDR3 sequences, with 25% found just once. Overall study results and limits: Most thyroid clonotypes that were expanded above 0.001 also turned up in blood.

CDR3 length: 15 amino acids. Germline CDR1 SGHAT, CDR2 FQNNGV. The receptor was derived from a man aged 50-60 years with Graves' hyperthyroidism. Material for sequencing was blood. The chain carries TRBV11-2 and TRBJ1-1; D unresolved. In DNA form, the CDR3 reads TGTGCCAGCAGCTTAGATTGGACGGTGAACACTGAAGGTTTCTTT. It is translated as CASSLDWTVNTEGFF. Looking up the rest from reference TRBV11-2 and TRBJ1-1 gives the full variable domain: EAGVAQSPRYKIIEKRQSVAFWCNPISGHATLYWYQQILGQGPKLLIQFQNNGVVDDSQLPKDRFSAERLKGVDSTLKIQPAKLEDSAVYLCASSLDWTVNTEGFFGQGTRLTVV.